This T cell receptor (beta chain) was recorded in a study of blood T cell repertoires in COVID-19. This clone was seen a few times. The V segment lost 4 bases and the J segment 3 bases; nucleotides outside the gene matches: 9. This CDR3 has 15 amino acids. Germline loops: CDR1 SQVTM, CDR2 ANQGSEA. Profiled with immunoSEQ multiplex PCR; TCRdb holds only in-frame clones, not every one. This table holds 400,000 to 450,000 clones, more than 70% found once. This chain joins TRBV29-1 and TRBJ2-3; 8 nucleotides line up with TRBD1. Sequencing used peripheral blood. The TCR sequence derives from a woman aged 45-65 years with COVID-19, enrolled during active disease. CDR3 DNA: TGCAGCGTTGCCCCACAGGGGGAAGGGACAGATACGCAGTATTTT. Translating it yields CSVAPQGEGTDTQYF.